One sample yielded the 6 T cell receptor beta chains listed below, sequenced in a study of cytomegalovirus exposure and HLA in healthy donors. With 60 Vbeta and 13 Jbeta primers, the PCR was carried out. Using immunoSEQ multiplex PCR, the repertoire was profiled, and TCRdb retains in-frame clones only, with some absent. The table includes 210,000 or so clones, more than 60% detected once. Material: PBMCs. These receptors came from a woman in her sixties in good health and CMV-seropositive.

The CDR3 sequence is CASSPFMEGEQYF. CDR3 bases: TGTGCCAGCAGCCCCTTTATGGAGGGCGAGCAGTACTTC. The chain has TRBV7-3 and TRBJ2-7, with a possible D match to TRBD2 (6 bases). Germline loops: CDR1 SGHTA, CDR2 FQGTGA. V was clipped by 5 bases and J by 6 bases, with 14 bases between them. The CDR3 runs 13 residues.

This rearrangement joins TRBV14 to TRBJ1-1; TRBD1 might be the D (5 bases). This CDR3 is 13 amino acids long. V was pared by 4 bases and J by 1 base, with 7 bases between. Germline lookup yields CDR1 SGHDN and CDR2 FVKESK. The CDR3 sequence is CASSRQQNTEAFF. CDR3 DNA: TGTGCCAGCAGCCGACAGCAGAACACTGAAGCTTTCTTT.

The chain links TRBV9 to TRBJ1-1; D is unresolved. Germline V gene lookup returns CDR1 SGDLS and CDR2 YYNGEE. Trimming removed 4 bases from V and 0 bases from J, with 7 bases in between. CDR3 length equals 13 residues. The CDR3 region is CASSPPVNTEAFF. CDR3 nucleotide sequence: TGTGCCAGCAGCCCTCCCGTGAACACTGAAGCTTTCTTT.

This clone occurred a few times. V and J are TRBV5-1 and TRBJ2-7; D is possibly TRBD2 (6 bases). Germline lookup yields CDR1 SGHRS and CDR2 YFSETQ. The CDR3 sequence is 14 residues long. V was trimmed by 2 bases and J by 2 bases, leaving 11 bases between them. The CDR3 DNA follows: TGCGCCAGCAGCTTCCGGGAGCCTCCCTACGAGCAGTACTTC. As protein: CASSFREPPYEQYF.

The table lists this clone with a few counts. The V gene is TRBV7-2, the J gene TRBJ2-5; TRBD1 matches at 12 bases. This CDR3 contains 15 residues. CDR1 and CDR2 (germline): SGHTA, FQGNSA. V was pared by 1 base and J by 11 bases, with 8 bases of the junction left unmatched. The CDR3 bases are TGTGCCAGCAGCTTAGGGGGGACAGGGGGCAGGGAGCAGTACTTC. Residues: CASSLGGTGGREQYF.

The chain carries TRBV5-6 and TRBJ2-7, with TRBD1 matching 7 bases. V lost 4 bases, J lost 2 bases, and 3 bases stayed unmatched. This CDR3 has 13 amino acids. CDR1 and CDR2 from the germline V gene are SGHDT and YYEEEE. The CDR3, as DNA: TGTGCCAGCAGCAACGGACAGGCCTACGAGCAGTACTTC. Its protein is CASSNGQAYEQYF.